The rows below give T cell receptor beta chains drawn from one sample of a study of T cells after yellow fever vaccination. TCRdb recomputed calls from the 5' RACE reads with MiXCR, one row per CDR3 protein. Here the sample spans about 73,000 distinct CDR3 sequences, around 7% being singletons. The sequenced sample was CD8+ T cells sorted from PBMCs, obtained on the day of the yellow fever booster vaccination. These receptors originate from a man aged 25-45 years who received the YFV17D yellow fever vaccine. Each CDR3 is given with its conserved first and last residue. A D gene is named only where the DNA matches it firmly. Not all rows give a size; the values are once, few, many and, for expanded clones, a class.

clone_size,j_call,d_call,v_call,cdr3_nt,cdr3_aa
few,TRBJ2-7,TRBD1,TRBV6-5,TGTGCCAGCAGTTACGAACCGGGACAGGGCTCCTACGAGCAGTACTTC,CASSYEPGQGSYEQYF
NA,TRBJ2-1,NA,TRBV7-8,TGTGCCAGCAGCTTAGTCCTTGAGCAGTTCTTC,CASSLVLEQFF
NA,TRBJ2-5,TRBD2,TRBV12-3/TRBV12-4,TGTGCCAGCAGCTCGATAGGGCTAGCGGAGCAAGAGACCCAGTACTTC,CASSSIGLAEQETQYF
NA,TRBJ1-2,NA,TRBV9,TGTGCCAGCAGCGCGGGACACCGTAACTATGGCTACACCTTC,CASSAGHRNYGYTF
many,TRBJ2-7,NA,TRBV12-3/TRBV12-4,TGTGCCAGCAGTCCCGCGACGGACTCCTACGAGCAGTACTTC,CASSPATDSYEQYF
few,TRBJ2-1,NA,TRBV24-1,TGTGCCACCAGTCTGGGGTGGAATGAGCAGTTCTTC,CATSLGWNEQFF
few,TRBJ1-1,NA,TRBV5-1,TGCGCCAGCAGCTTAAGGGGCTTGAACACTGAAGCTTTCTTT,CASSLRGLNTEAFF
NA,TRBJ2-1,NA,TRBV9,TGTGCCAGCAGCGTAGATGAGGGGGAGATCTACAATGAGCAGTTCTTC,CASSVDEGEIYNEQFF
NA,TRBJ2-3,TRBD2,TRBV14,TGTGCCAGCAGCCAACGCTGGAGCGGGATAGATACGCAGTATTTT,CASSQRWSGIDTQYF
NA,TRBJ1-5,NA,TRBV27,TGTGCCAGCAGTCCCGCAGGAGGGTCAAACCAGCCCCAGCATTTT,CASSPAGGSNQPQHF
few,TRBJ2-5,TRBD1,TRBV15,TGTGCCACCAGCAGGACAGGGGGTGGGCAAGAGACCCAGTACTTC,CATSRTGGGQETQYF
few,TRBJ2-5,NA,TRBV11-2,TGTGCCAGCAGCTTAGGCTTGGGAGGAGGGGGAGAGACCCAGTACTTC,CASSLGLGGGGETQYF
NA,TRBJ2-5,NA,TRBV6-2/TRBV6-3,TGTGCCAGCAGTTACTCAGGCGGAGAAGAGACCCAGTACTTC,CASSYSGGEETQYF
NA,TRBJ1-5,TRBD1,TRBV20-1,TGCAGTGCTAGACCCGGGACAGGGATTGATCAGCCCCAGCATTTT,CSARPGTGIDQPQHF
NA,TRBJ2-1,NA,TRBV12-3/TRBV12-4,TGTTCCAGCAGTATACTCCAGGGGAAAGATGACAATGAGCAGTTCTTC,CSSSILQGKDDNEQFF
few,TRBJ2-1,NA,TRBV7-9,TGTGCCAGCAGCTTGGAGCGGGTTGAGCAGTTCTTC,CASSLERVEQFF
NA,TRBJ2-7,NA,TRBV7-9,TGTGCCAGCAGCCATGACGGTTACGAGCAGTACTTC,CASSHDGYEQYF
NA,TRBJ2-7,TRBD2,TRBV20-1,TGCAGTGCTACGGGACTAGCGGGAGGAAACTACGAGCAGTACTTC,CSATGLAGGNYEQYF
many,TRBJ2-7,TRBD1,TRBV29-1,TGCAGCTTACCGACAGGGATTTCCTACGAGCAGTACTTC,CSLPTGISYEQYF
few,TRBJ2-7,TRBD2,TRBV7-8,TGTGCCAGCAGCCTAGCTACCGGGACTATAAACTACGAGCAGTACTTC,CASSLATGTINYEQYF
NA,TRBJ2-7,NA,TRBV23-1,TGCGCCAGCAGTCAATCTGGGATACTCTCCTCCTACGAGCAGTACTTC,CASSQSGILSSYEQYF
few,TRBJ2-1,NA,TRBV4-3,TGCGCCAGCAGCCAAGGGACGGGAGTTTTCTACAATGAGCAGTTCTTC,CASSQGTGVFYNEQFF
many,TRBJ2-3,TRBD2,TRBV5-5,TGTGCCAGCAGACCAGTGGCTAGCGGGATAGATACGCAGTATTTT,CASRPVASGIDTQYF
few,TRBJ2-7,NA,TRBV2,TGTGCCAGCAGTGGCGAGGACGAGCAGTACTTC,CASSGEDEQYF
few,TRBJ2-3,TRBD1,TRBV7-6,TGTGCCAGCAGCGTTGGGACAGGGCGCACAGATACGCAGTATTTT,CASSVGTGRTDTQYF
few,TRBJ1-1,NA,TRBV7-9,TGTGCCAGCGGGAGGCAGGCGGCTGAAGCTTTCTTT,CASGRQAAEAFF
NA,TRBJ1-1,NA,TRBV27,TGTGCCAGCAGTTTAGAGGGGGAGAGGACTGAAGCTTTCTTT,CASSLEGERTEAFF
NA,TRBJ2-1,NA,TRBV21-1,TGTGACAGCAGCAAAGGTACGAGGGACAGAATTCTTCCCCCCAACATTGAGCAGTTCTTC,CDSSKGTRDRILPPNIEQFF
NA,TRBJ2-7,TRBD2,TRBV3-1,TGTGCCAGCAGCCAGGAGCCGGGACTAGACTCCTACGAGCAGTACTTC,CASSQEPGLDSYEQYF
few,TRBJ2-7,TRBD2,TRBV7-9,TGTGCCAGCAGCCCCCCGGCGGGAGGGTCCTACGAGCAGTACTTC,CASSPPAGGSYEQYF
NA,TRBJ2-1,NA,TRBV7-2,TGTGCCAGCAGCTTAGAGGCCGGGGAAGGGCTCAATGAGCAGTTCTTC,CASSLEAGEGLNEQFF
NA,TRBJ2-7,NA,TRBV20-1,TGCAGTGCTAATCGGGACTTCGCGGAGCAGTACTTC,CSANRDFAEQYF
few,TRBJ2-1,NA,TRBV11-3,TGTGCCAGCAGCTTAGGGGGTGGTCTAGCTCCCTACAATGAGCAGTTCTTC,CASSLGGGLAPYNEQFF
many,TRBJ2-7,TRBD1,TRBV29-1,TGCAGCCTAGGACCGGGACAGGGGACCCACGAGCAGTACTTC,CSLGPGQGTHEQYF
NA,TRBJ2-2,TRBD2,TRBV10-2,TGCGCCAGCAGGGGACTAGCGAGAGTGGTGGAGCTGTTTTTT,CASRGLARVVELFF
few,TRBJ2-1,TRBD1,TRBV6-5,TGTGCCAGCAGTTATGGACAGGGGAGCTACAATGAGCAGTTCTTC,CASSYGQGSYNEQFF
many,TRBJ2-1,NA,TRBV18,TGTGCCAGCTCGCTCTTACAGTTATCTCCTCGCAATGAGCAGTTCTTC,CASSLLQLSPRNEQFF
few,TRBJ2-2,NA,TRBV28,TGTGCCAGCAGTCCCGGGACTTCTAACACCGGGGAGCTGTTTTTT,CASSPGTSNTGELFF
few,TRBJ2-1,NA,TRBV7-9,TGTGCCAGCAGCTTCCGGGACCCAAGTGAGCAGTTCTTC,CASSFRDPSEQFF
few,TRBJ2-7,TRBD1,TRBV7-9,TGTGCCAGCAGCTTAGAAGGGACAGGGGCCTACGAGCAGTACTTC,CASSLEGTGAYEQYF
many,TRBJ2-1,TRBD1,TRBV15,TGTGCCACCAGCAGAGATTTTTTTTTTGATAGGGGGCCAGGGGGTGATGAGCAGTTCTTC,CATSRDFFFDRGPGGDEQFF
few,TRBJ2-3,NA,TRBV19,TGTGCCAGTAGTACAACAACCACAGATACGCAGTATTTT,CASSTTTTDTQYF
few,TRBJ2-1,TRBD2,TRBV10-3,TGTGCCATCAGTGAAGGACTAGCGGGAAATGAGCAGTTCTTC,CAISEGLAGNEQFF
NA,TRBJ1-6,NA,TRBV2,TGTGCCAGCAGTGAGCACCCGAGCTCCTATAATTCACCCCTCCACTTT,CASSEHPSSYNSPLHF
many,TRBJ2-1,TRBD2,TRBV12-3/TRBV12-4,TGTGCCAGCAGCCACGGACTAGCGGGGATATACAATGAGCAGTTCTTC,CASSHGLAGIYNEQFF
few,TRBJ1-5,NA,TRBV7-2,TGTGCCAGCAGCTTATCCCAGGATAGCAATCAGCCCCAGCATTTT,CASSLSQDSNQPQHF
few,TRBJ1-2,NA,TRBV18,TGTGCCAGCTCACCACCATCTGGGTTCTATGGCTACACCTTC,CASSPPSGFYGYTF